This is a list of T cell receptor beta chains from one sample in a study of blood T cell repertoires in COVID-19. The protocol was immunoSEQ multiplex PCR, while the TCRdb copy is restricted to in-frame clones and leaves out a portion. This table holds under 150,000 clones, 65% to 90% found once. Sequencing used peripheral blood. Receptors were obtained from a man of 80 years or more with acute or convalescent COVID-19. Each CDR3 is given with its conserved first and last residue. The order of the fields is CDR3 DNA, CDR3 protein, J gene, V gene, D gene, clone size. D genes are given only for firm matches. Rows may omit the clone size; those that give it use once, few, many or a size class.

DNA: TGTGCCAGCAGTTTTAATAATTCACCCCTCCACTTT
CDR3: CASSFNNSPLHF
J: TRBJ1-6
V: TRBV27
D: .
size: .

DNA: TGTGCCACCAGCAGTACAGGGGGCGGTCAGCCCCAGCATTTT
CDR3: CATSSTGGGQPQHF
J: TRBJ1-5
V: TRBV24-1
D: TRBD1
size: few

DNA: TGTGCCAGCAGGGGGGCAGGGACGAATCAGCCCCAGCATTTT
CDR3: CASRGAGTNQPQHF
J: TRBJ1-5
V: TRBV27
D: .
size: .

DNA: TGTGCCAGTAGTATCGGACTCATGAACACTGAAGCTTTCTTT
CDR3: CASSIGLMNTEAFF
J: TRBJ1-1
V: TRBV19
D: .
size: .

DNA: TGCAGCGGCGGGACAGGGGCTGGAAACACCATATATTTT
CDR3: CSGGTGAGNTIYF
J: TRBJ1-3
V: TRBV29-1
D: TRBD1
size: .

DNA: TGTGCCAGTAGTGTGGGGACTAGCGGGCGCAACGAGCAGTACTTC
CDR3: CASSVGTSGRNEQYF
J: TRBJ2-7
V: TRBV19
D: TRBD2
size: .

DNA: TGTGCCAGCAGCTTGGTTGGACAGGGGGAGAGCTCTGGAAACACCATATATTTT
CDR3: CASSLVGQGESSGNTIYF
J: TRBJ1-3
V: TRBV5-5
D: TRBD1
size: .

DNA: TGTGCCAGCTCACCGGGGGGGAACTATGGCTACACCTTC
CDR3: CASSPGGNYGYTF
J: TRBJ1-2
V: TRBV18
D: .
size: .

DNA: TGTGCCAGCAGCTTTCGCACGGGTCCCCCAGATACGCAGTATTTT
CDR3: CASSFRTGPPDTQYF
J: TRBJ2-3
V: TRBV7-9
D: .
size: .

DNA: TGTGCCAGCAGCCCGGACAGGAATCAGCCCCAGCATTTT
CDR3: CASSPDRNQPQHF
J: TRBJ1-5
V: TRBV5-4
D: TRBD1
size: .

DNA: TGTGCCAGCAGCCAAGATCGGGGAACGACCCAGTACTTC
CDR3: CASSQDRGTTQYF
J: TRBJ2-5
V: TRBV3-1/TRBV3-2
D: .
size: .

DNA: TGCGCCAGCAGCCAAGATCCCGACGGGAGGGTGGATGAGCAGTTCTTC
CDR3: CASSQDPDGRVDEQFF
J: TRBJ2-1
V: TRBV4-1
D: TRBD2
size: .

DNA: TGCGCCAGCAGTGAGGGCGGGGGTTCCTACGAGCAGTACTTC
CDR3: CASSEGGGSYEQYF
J: TRBJ2-7
V: TRBV10-2
D: TRBD2
size: .

DNA: TGTGCCAGCAGCCCCTATTTGATCGCAGATACGCAGTATTTT
CDR3: CASSPYLIADTQYF
J: TRBJ2-3
V: TRBV27
D: .
size: once

DNA: TGTGCCAGCAGCCACAGGGGGCGGACAGATACGCAGTATTTT
CDR3: CASSHRGRTDTQYF
J: TRBJ2-3
V: TRBV7-9
D: TRBD1
size: once

DNA: TGTGCCATCAGTGAGTCGACGGGGATCTACGAGCAGTACTTC
CDR3: CAISESTGIYEQYF
J: TRBJ2-7
V: TRBV10-3
D: .
size: .

DNA: TGTGCCACCAGCAGAGGAGGGACATCGAACACTGAAGCTTTCTTT
CDR3: CATSRGGTSNTEAFF
J: TRBJ1-1
V: TRBV15
D: .
size: .

DNA: TGTGCCAGCAGTCGACAGTTCTTATACTCTGGGGCCAACGTCCTGACTTTC
CDR3: CASSRQFLYSGANVLTF
J: TRBJ2-6
V: TRBV2
D: .
size: once

DNA: TGTGCCACCAGTGATCCGGGACCAGGGGATTCGGGTGAAAAACTGTTTTTT
CDR3: CATSDPGPGDSGEKLFF
J: TRBJ1-4
V: TRBV24-1
D: .
size: .

DNA: TGCGCCAGCAGACTAGCGGGGGGTAACACCGGGGAGCTGTTTTTT
CDR3: CASRLAGGNTGELFF
J: TRBJ2-2
V: TRBV5-1
D: TRBD2
size: .

DNA: TGTGCCAGCTCACCCCCCGGGACAGGGCCAATGAACACTGAAGCTTTCTTT
CDR3: CASSPPGTGPMNTEAFF
J: TRBJ1-1
V: TRBV18
D: TRBD1
size: .

DNA: TGTGCCAGCTCACCACCGTCGGGGGACGTAGCCAAAAACATTCAGTACTTC
CDR3: CASSPPSGDVAKNIQYF
J: TRBJ2-4
V: TRBV18
D: .
size: .

DNA: TGTGCCAGCAGTGAAACCCGGTACGATGAAGCTTTCTTT
CDR3: CASSETRYDEAFF
J: TRBJ1-1
V: TRBV25-1
D: .
size: .

DNA: TGTGCCAGCAGCCGACAAGGGACAGGGAATCAGCCCCAGCATTTT
CDR3: CASSRQGTGNQPQHF
J: TRBJ1-5
V: TRBV3-1/TRBV3-2
D: TRBD1
size: .

DNA: TGTGCCAGCAGGAACCAAAACAGGGGGCCGAGGGAAAAACTGTTTTTT
CDR3: CASRNQNRGPREKLFF
J: TRBJ1-4
V: TRBV28
D: TRBD1
size: .

DNA: TGTGCCAGTGGGGGACAGGGGAGGGAGACCCAGTACTTC
CDR3: CASGGQGRETQYF
J: TRBJ2-5
V: TRBV19
D: TRBD1
size: .

DNA: TGTGCCAGCAGTGAAAATAGGGGGAATTCACCCCTCCACTTT
CDR3: CASSENRGNSPLHF
J: TRBJ1-6
V: TRBV6-4
D: .
size: .

DNA: TGTGCCAGCAGCCTTACAGGGGGGGATAGGCCCCAGCATTTT
CDR3: CASSLTGGDRPQHF
J: TRBJ1-5
V: TRBV9
D: TRBD1
size: .

DNA: TGTGCCAGCAGTTCCCCCTTGAGTCAGCCCCAGCATTTT
CDR3: CASSSPLSQPQHF
J: TRBJ1-5
V: TRBV12-3/TRBV12-4
D: .
size: .

DNA: TGTGCCAGCAGGACCGGGACAGATAATCAGCCCCAGCATTTT
CDR3: CASRTGTDNQPQHF
J: TRBJ1-5
V: TRBV28
D: TRBD1
size: few

DNA: TGCAGCATCCCATTGAGCGGGAGTGGGGATACGCAGTATTTT
CDR3: CSIPLSGSGDTQYF
J: TRBJ2-3
V: TRBV29-1
D: TRBD2
size: once

DNA: TGTGCCAGCAGTACCCCTCGGACAGGGACGTTAAACATTCAGTACTTC
CDR3: CASSTPRTGTLNIQYF
J: TRBJ2-4
V: TRBV28
D: TRBD1
size: .

DNA: TGTGCCAGCAGGAACAGGGTGGGGAACACTGAAGCTTTCTTT
CDR3: CASRNRVGNTEAFF
J: TRBJ1-1
V: TRBV6-5
D: .
size: .

DNA: TGTGCCAGCCTAACTAACGGCCTTGGAACTACGCAGTATTTT
CDR3: CASLTNGLGTTQYF
J: TRBJ2-3
V: TRBV28
D: .
size: .

DNA: TGTGCCAGCAGCGTCGGGCCGGCGGGGGAAAAACTGTTTTTT
CDR3: CASSVGPAGEKLFF
J: TRBJ1-4
V: TRBV9
D: .
size: .

DNA: TGTGCCAGCAGCTTACGGGGGGGAGGCACCGGGGAGCTGTTTTTT
CDR3: CASSLRGGGTGELFF
J: TRBJ2-2
V: TRBV7-7
D: TRBD2
size: .

DNA: TGTGCCACCAGCAGAACAGGGGGGGGCAATCAGCCCCAGCATTTT
CDR3: CATSRTGGGNQPQHF
J: TRBJ1-5
V: TRBV15
D: TRBD1
size: .

DNA: TGTGCCAGCAGCTTAGTCTCCGGGACAGGGGCCGGAAACACCATATATTTT
CDR3: CASSLVSGTGAGNTIYF
J: TRBJ1-3
V: TRBV7-9
D: TRBD1
size: .

DNA: TGCGCCAGCAGCCAAGATTGGGGGGAGTCCAACTACGAGCAGTACTTC
CDR3: CASSQDWGESNYEQYF
J: TRBJ2-7
V: TRBV4-3
D: .
size: .

DNA: TGTGCCAGCAGCCAAGGACTAGCGGGGTGGGCCGGGGAGCTGTTTTTT
CDR3: CASSQGLAGWAGELFF
J: TRBJ2-2
V: TRBV3-1/TRBV3-2
D: TRBD2
size: once

DNA: TGTGCCAGTAGTATAGTGGGCAGTAGCAATCAGCCCCAGCATTTT
CDR3: CASSIVGSSNQPQHF
J: TRBJ1-5
V: TRBV19
D: .
size: .

DNA: TGTGCCAGCAGCGGTCAGGGGGCTAATGAAAAACTGTTTTTT
CDR3: CASSGQGANEKLFF
J: TRBJ1-4
V: TRBV9
D: TRBD1
size: .

DNA: TGTGCCAGCAGCTTGACGGGAACCCTTTACAATGAGCAGTTCTTC
CDR3: CASSLTGTLYNEQFF
J: TRBJ2-1
V: TRBV5-8
D: .
size: .

DNA: TGTGCCTGGAACACAGGGCCTAATGAAAAACTGTTTTTT
CDR3: CAWNTGPNEKLFF
J: TRBJ1-4
V: TRBV30
D: .
size: once

DNA: TGTGCCAGCAGCGCGACTAGCACAGATACGCAGTATTTT
CDR3: CASSATSTDTQYF
J: TRBJ2-3
V: TRBV7-2
D: .
size: .

DNA: TGTGCCAGCAGCCCCGGGACAGGGGGCTCGAGGGGGAATGAGCAGTTCTTC
CDR3: CASSPGTGGSRGNEQFF
J: TRBJ2-1
V: TRBV11-3
D: TRBD1
size: .

DNA: TGTGCCAGCAGGGACAGGGAGGCTGGCTACACCTTC
CDR3: CASRDREAGYTF
J: TRBJ1-2
V: TRBV12-3/TRBV12-4
D: TRBD1
size: .

DNA: TGTGCCAGCGCAACTCCTAGCGGGGTCACAGATACGCAGTATTTT
CDR3: CASATPSGVTDTQYF
J: TRBJ2-3
V: TRBV7-9
D: TRBD2
size: .

DNA: TGCGCCAGCAGGAAGGACCCGACAGGGGGGAATATGAACACTGAAGCTTTCTTT
CDR3: CASRKDPTGGNMNTEAFF
J: TRBJ1-1
V: TRBV5-1
D: TRBD1
size: .

DNA: TGTGCCAGCAGCTTTGCGAGACAGAACCCTGAAGCTTTCTTT
CDR3: CASSFARQNPEAFF
J: TRBJ1-1
V: TRBV12-1
D: .
size: .